The 5 T cell receptor beta chains below were found in one sample sequenced in a study of blood T cell repertoires in COVID-19. Produced via immunoSEQ multiplex PCR; TCRdb's table is partial and in-frame only. The sample consists of 120,000 to 150,000 clones, around 84% of them appearing once. The sequencing sample was made of peripheral blood. Source of these receptors: a man aged 25-45 years with COVID-19, enrolled during active disease.

The chain carries TRBV7-9 and TRBJ2-1, with 7 bases that match TRBD2. V gave up 4 bases and J gave up 10 bases; unmatched junction bases: 16. This CDR3 spans 16 amino acids. Germline V gene data show CDR1 as SEHNR and CDR2 as FQNEAQ (reference sequence). The chain's CDR3 is CASSSRVAGGGVEQFF. The CDR3 DNA reads TGTGCCAGCAGCTCCCGAGTAGCGGGCGGTGGTGTGGAGCAGTTCTTC.

The CDR3 sequence is CSVDFLAGGTGEQYF. As DNA, the CDR3 is TGCAGCGTTGACTTTCTAGCGGGAGGTACTGGCGAGCAGTACTTC. The rearrangement uses TRBV29-1 and TRBJ2-7; 11 positions match TRBD2. J gave up 6 bases and V 3 bases, and 10 bases lay outside the gene matches. CDR3 length: 15 amino acids. The germline V gene encodes CDR1 SQVTM and CDR2 ANQGSEA.

The V gene is TRBV19, the J gene TRBJ2-7, with D possibly being TRBD2 (6 bases). Germline CDR1 and CDR2: LNHDA and SQIVND (reference sequence). This CDR3 contains 13 residues. V lost 6 bases and J lost 0, with 9 bases in between. CDR3 DNA sequence: TGTGCCAGTAGGACGCGGGACTCCTACGAGCAGTACTTC. It specifies CASRTRDSYEQYF.

The chain joins TRBV19 to TRBJ2-1, with a weak D call TRBD2 (6 bases). V lost 2 bases, J lost 4 bases, and 15 bases lay in between. This CDR3 is 16 amino acids long. CDR1 and CDR2 from the germline V gene are LNHDA and SQIVND (reference sequence). The CDR3 bases are TGTGCCAGTAGTATAATGGCTTCGGGGGTATACAATGAGCAGTTCTTC. Its protein product is CASSIMASGVYNEQFF.

The chain employs TRBV11-2 and TRBJ2-1; TRBD2 might be the D (6 bases). Trimming stripped 3 bases from V and 3 bases from J, with 15 bases between. CDR1 SGHAT and CDR2 FQNNGV come from the germline V gene. The CDR3 sequence is 16 residues long. CDR3 in DNA: TGTGCCAGCAGCTTTGAAACTAGCAGATACTACAATGAGCAGTTCTTC. This codes for CASSFETSRYYNEQFF. Filled out from reference TRBV11-2 and TRBJ2-1, the complete variable domain reads EAGVAQSPRYKIIEKRQSVAFWCNPISGHATLYWYQQILGQGPKLLIQFQNNGVVDDSQLPKDRFSAERLKGVDSTLKIQPAKLEDSAVYLCASSFETSRYYNEQFFGPGTRLTVL.